The entry below gives a single T cell receptor (beta chain) sequence along with its context. Its antigen is undetermined. CD4+CD25+CD127- Tregs, CD4+CD25- non-Tregs, CD4 and CD8 cells were sorted. The method was immunoSEQ multiplex PCR; TCRdb's version includes in-frame clones alone and lacks a portion of them. In the table there are some 70,000 clones, around 83% of which are singletons. This CDR3 is built from 15 residues. Germline-derived CDR1 and CDR2 are SGHRS and YFSETQ. V lost 2 bases, J lost 1 base, and 4 bases stayed unmatched. This entry comes from a study of Tregs in tolerant kidney transplant recipients. The study, taken as a whole, reports: Validation in larger populations is needed because few patients were studied. The most relevant donor-specific Treg TCRbeta repertoire apparently came from expansion with activated donor B cells. Biological reproducibility was not directly addressed, but technical replication error appeared minimal.

This receptor was identified in a human donor in good health. The chain combines TRBV5-1 with TRBJ2-3; TRBD2 matches 7 bases. Sequenced sample: CD4+ T cells from blood. The CDR3 nucleotides read TGCGCCAGCAGCTTTCAAACTAGCGGCACAGATACGCAGTATTTT. Its translation is CASSFQTSGTDTQYF.